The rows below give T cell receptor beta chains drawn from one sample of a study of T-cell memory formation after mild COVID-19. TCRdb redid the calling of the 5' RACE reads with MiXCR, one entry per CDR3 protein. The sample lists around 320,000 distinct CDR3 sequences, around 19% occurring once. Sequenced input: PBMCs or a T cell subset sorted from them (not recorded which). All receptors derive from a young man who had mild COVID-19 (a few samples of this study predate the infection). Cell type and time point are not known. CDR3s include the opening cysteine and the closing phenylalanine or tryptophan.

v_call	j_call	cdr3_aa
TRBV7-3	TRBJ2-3	CASSRTRSADTQYF
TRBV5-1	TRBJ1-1	CASSLLTGSSEAFF
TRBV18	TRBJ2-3	CASSTSSASSTDTQYF
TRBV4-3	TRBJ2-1	CASSQAPPRSGGWNEQFF
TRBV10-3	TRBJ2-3	CAISLAGTTDTQYF
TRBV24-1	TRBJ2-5	CAIGGARNAEETQYF
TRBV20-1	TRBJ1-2	CSARYQNLYGYTF
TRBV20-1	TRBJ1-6	CNAPGAHRSSYNSPLHF
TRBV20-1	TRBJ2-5	CSARPSLQETQYF
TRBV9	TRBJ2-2	CASSVEPGELFF
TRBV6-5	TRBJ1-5	CASQGRPNQPQHF
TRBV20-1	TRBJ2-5	CSAILPWGEETQYF
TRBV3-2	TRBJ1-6	CASSQYGRRCNSPLHF
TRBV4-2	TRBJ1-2	CASSQDPRYGVGYTF
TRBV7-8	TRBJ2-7	CASSQSSYEQYF
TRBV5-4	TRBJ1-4	CASSDRQAATNEKLFF
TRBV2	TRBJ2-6	CASSAPDRGIFSGANVLTF
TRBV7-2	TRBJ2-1	CASSTGPSPNEQFF
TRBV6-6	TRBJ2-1	CASSSGFGNNEQFF
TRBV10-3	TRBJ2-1	CAISESTGRTYNEQFF
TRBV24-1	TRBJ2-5	CATSDSRTSGEETQYF
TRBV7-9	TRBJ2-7	CASSSRTGPYEQYF
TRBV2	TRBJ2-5	CASSEERGTQYF
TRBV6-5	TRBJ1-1	CASRQGSHTEAFF
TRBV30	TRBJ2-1	CAWSAGGNEQFF
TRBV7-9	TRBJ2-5	CASSSGEGAQYF
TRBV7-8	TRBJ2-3	CASTLSARSTDTQYF
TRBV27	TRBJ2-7	CASSQKPGRGYEQYF
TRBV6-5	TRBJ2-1	CASSYSSGLAGVEQFF
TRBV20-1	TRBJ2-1	CSARDGGSSYNEQFF
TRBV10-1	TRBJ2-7	CASSVSSSYEQYF
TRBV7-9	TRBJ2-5	CASSLGTVVSTQYF
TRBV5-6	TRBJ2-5	CASTGVRLARETQYF
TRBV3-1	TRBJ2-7	CASSLRERGEQYF
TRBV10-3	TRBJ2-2	CAISPGGGLDTGELFF
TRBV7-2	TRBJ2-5	CASSLAITSGGRETQYF
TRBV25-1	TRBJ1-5	CASSGVRGQPQHF
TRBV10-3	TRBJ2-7	CAISGTDSYEQYF
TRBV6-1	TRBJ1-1	CASGAVAEAFF
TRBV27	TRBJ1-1	CASSLTLFNTEAFF
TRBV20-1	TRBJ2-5	CSAPEASGDQETQYF
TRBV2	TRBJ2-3	CASSEGLSDTQYF
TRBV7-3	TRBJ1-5	CASSAGTGKVRQPQHF
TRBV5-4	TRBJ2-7	CASSLGVSAGEQYF
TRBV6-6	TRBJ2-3	CASSRPRATDTQYF
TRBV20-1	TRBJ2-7	CSAERGSYEQYF